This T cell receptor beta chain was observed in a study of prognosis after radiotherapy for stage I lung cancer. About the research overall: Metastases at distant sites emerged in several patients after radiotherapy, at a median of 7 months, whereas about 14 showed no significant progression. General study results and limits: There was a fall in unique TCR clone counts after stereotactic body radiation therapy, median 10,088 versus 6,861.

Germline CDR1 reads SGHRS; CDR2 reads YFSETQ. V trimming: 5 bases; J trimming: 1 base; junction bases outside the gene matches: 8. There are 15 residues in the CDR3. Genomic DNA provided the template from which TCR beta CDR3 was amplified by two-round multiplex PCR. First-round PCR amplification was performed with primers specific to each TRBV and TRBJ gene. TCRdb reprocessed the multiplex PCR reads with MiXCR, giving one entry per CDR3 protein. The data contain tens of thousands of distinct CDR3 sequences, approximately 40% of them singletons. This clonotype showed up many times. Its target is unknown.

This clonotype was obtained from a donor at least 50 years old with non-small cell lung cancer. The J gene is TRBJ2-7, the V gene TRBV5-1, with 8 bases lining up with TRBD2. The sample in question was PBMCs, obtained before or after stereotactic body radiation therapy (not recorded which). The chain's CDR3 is CASRLMTSASYEQYF. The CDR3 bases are TGCGCCAGCAGACTAATGACTAGCGCATCCTACGAGCAGTACTTC.